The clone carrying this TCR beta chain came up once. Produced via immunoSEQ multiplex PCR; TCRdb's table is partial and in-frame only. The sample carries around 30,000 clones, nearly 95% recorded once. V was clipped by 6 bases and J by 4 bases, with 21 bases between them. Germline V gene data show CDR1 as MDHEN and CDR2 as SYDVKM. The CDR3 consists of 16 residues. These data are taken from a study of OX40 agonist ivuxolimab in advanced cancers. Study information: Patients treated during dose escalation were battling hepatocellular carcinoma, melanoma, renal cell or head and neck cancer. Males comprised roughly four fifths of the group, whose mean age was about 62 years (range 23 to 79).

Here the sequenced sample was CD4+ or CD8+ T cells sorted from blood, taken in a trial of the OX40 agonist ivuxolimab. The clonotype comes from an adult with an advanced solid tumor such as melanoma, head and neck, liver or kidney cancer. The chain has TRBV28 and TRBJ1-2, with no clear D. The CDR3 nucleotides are TGTGCCAGCAGCCCCCCGGTGGGCCGAGATACCTATGGCTACACCTTC. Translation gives CASSPPVGRDTYGYTF.